The rows below give T cell receptor beta chains drawn from one sample of a study of cytomegalovirus exposure and HLA in healthy donors. TCRdb's copy holds only in-frame clones and misses some; the assay was immunoSEQ multiplex PCR. The sample has 70,000 to 95,000 clones; around 81% are singletons. Material for sequencing was PBMCs. These receptors were obtained from a man younger than 30 in good health and CMV-seronegative. Each CDR3 is given with its conserved first and last residue. A D gene is named only where the DNA matches it firmly. The size of a clone is reported for some rows only, either as once, few or many, or as a class for expanded clones.

D	J	V	size	CDR3	DNA
.	TRBJ1-5	TRBV18	.	CASSPRGGNQPQHF	TGTGCCAGCTCACCCAGGGGAGGCAATCAGCCCCAGCATTTT
.	TRBJ2-1	TRBV6-1	.	CASSTSGGSYNEQFF	TGTGCCAGCAGTACCTCAGGGGGGTCCTACAATGAGCAGTTCTTC
TRBD1	TRBJ1-2	TRBV7-9	.	CSSSLAESGQGYGYTF	TGTTCCAGCAGCTTAGCAGAGTCGGGACAGGGATATGGCTACACCTTC
TRBD1	TRBJ1-4	TRBV6-6	once	CASTSGGPLVKLFF	TGTGCCAGCACCTCAGGGGGGCCCCTGGTAAAACTGTTTTTT
.	TRBJ2-3	TRBV7-9	.	CASSPGVSTDTQYF	TGTGCCAGCAGCCCGGGGGTTAGCACAGATACGCAGTATTTT
.	TRBJ1-2	TRBV5-1	.	CASSLALLGGYGYTF	TGCGCCAGCAGCTTGGCGTTGCTGGGAGGCTATGGCTACACCTTC
.	TRBJ1-1	TRBV19	.	CASSIVRGGTEAFF	TGTGCCAGTAGTATAGTTAGGGGAGGCACTGAAGCTTTCTTT
.	TRBJ1-6	TRBV4-2	.	CASSQDRSPYNSPLHF	TGTGCCAGCAGCCAAGATCGCAGTCCGTATAATTCACCCCTCCACTTT
TRBD2	TRBJ2-3	TRBV6-4	.	CASSDGLAGDTQYF	TGTGCCAGCAGTGACGGACTAGCGGGCGATACGCAGTATTTT
.	TRBJ1-4	TRBV7-9	few	CSSSLGQATNEKLFF	TGTTCCAGCAGCTTGGGACAAGCAACTAATGAAAAACTGTTTTTT
.	TRBJ2-1	TRBV10-3	.	CAISSTSNEQFF	TGTGCCATCAGTAGCACTTCCAATGAGCAGTTCTTC
.	TRBJ2-7	TRBV5-1	.	CASSLIGQGIHEQYF	TGCGCCAGCAGCTTGATCGGGCAGGGGATACACGAGCAGTACTTC
TRBD2	TRBJ2-3	TRBV5-4	.	CVLGTSGGDFTDTQYF	TGTGTCCTAGGGACTAGCGGGGGGGATTTCACAGATACGCAGTATTTT
.	TRBJ1-4	TRBV5-1	.	CASSSTTTNEKLFF	TGCGCCAGCAGCTCTACTACAACTAATGAAAAACTGTTTTTT
TRBD2	TRBJ2-1	TRBV30	.	CAWSMGTSGATEQFF	TGTGCCTGGAGTATGGGGACTAGCGGGGCTACGGAGCAGTTCTTC
TRBD1	TRBJ2-2	TRBV5-1	.	CASSLMGTANTGELFF	TGCGCCAGCAGCTTAATGGGGACAGCGAACACCGGGGAGCTGTTTTTT
TRBD1	TRBJ1-2	TRBV19	.	CASSISTGGYRNYGYTF	TGTGCCAGTAGTATATCGACAGGGGGCTATCGGAATTATGGCTACACCTTC
.	TRBJ1-1	TRBV7-6	.	CASSSTITPEAFF	TGTGCCAGCAGCAGTACAATAACGCCCGAAGCTTTCTTT
.	TRBJ2-6	TRBV18	.	CASSLRGYSGANVLTF	TGTGCCAGCTCATTACGCGGTTACTCTGGGGCCAACGTCCTGACTTTC
.	TRBJ1-2	TRBV7-9	.	CSSTPRPGGDINYGYTF	TGTTCCAGCACCCCAAGGCCCGGGGGAGACATTAACTATGGCTACACCTTC
.	TRBJ1-4	TRBV9	.	CASSVGISFNEKLFF	TGTGCCAGCAGCGTAGGAATCAGTTTTAATGAAAAACTGTTTTTT
.	TRBJ2-3	TRBV5-1	.	CASSLAPGFADTQYF	TGCGCCAGCAGCTTGGCCCCCGGGTTCGCAGATACGCAGTATTTT
.	TRBJ1-1	TRBV5-8	.	CASSWSLGTFHTEAFF	TGTGCCAGCAGCTGGAGTCTCGGGACATTTCACACTGAAGCTTTCTTT
.	TRBJ1-2	TRBV29-1	.	CSVEDPARSRYTF	TGCAGCGTTGAAGACCCCGCTAGGTCCCGCTACACCTTC
.	TRBJ1-2	TRBV29-1	.	CSVVASRNYGYTF	TGCAGCGTTGTGGCCTCTAGGAACTATGGCTACACCTTC
.	TRBJ1-3	TRBV5-4	.	CASSSGGYSGNTIYF	TGTGCCAGCAGCTCGGGAGGGTACTCTGGAAACACCATATATTTT
TRBD1	TRBJ2-5	TRBV5-1	.	CASSFDRGVGEQYF	TGCGCCAGCAGCTTCGACAGGGGGGTGGGGGAGCAGTACTTC